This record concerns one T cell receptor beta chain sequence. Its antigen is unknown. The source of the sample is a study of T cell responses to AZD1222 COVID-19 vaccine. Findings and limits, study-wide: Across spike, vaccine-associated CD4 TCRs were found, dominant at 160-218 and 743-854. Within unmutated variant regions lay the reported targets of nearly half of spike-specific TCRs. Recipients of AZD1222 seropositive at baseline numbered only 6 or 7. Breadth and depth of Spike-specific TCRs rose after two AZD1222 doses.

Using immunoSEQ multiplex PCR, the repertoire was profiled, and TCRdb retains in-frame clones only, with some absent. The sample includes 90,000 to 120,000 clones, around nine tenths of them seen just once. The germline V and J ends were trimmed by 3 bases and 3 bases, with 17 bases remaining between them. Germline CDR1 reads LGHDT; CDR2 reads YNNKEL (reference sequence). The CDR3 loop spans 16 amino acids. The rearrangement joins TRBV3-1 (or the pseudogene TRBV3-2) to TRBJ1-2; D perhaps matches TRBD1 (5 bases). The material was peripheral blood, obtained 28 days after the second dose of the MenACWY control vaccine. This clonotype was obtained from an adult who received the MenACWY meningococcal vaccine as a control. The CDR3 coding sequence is TGTGCCAGCAGCCAGGGGAGGGGCCCCTCGTACTATGGCTACACCTTC. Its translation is CASSQGRGPSYYGYTF.